A single sample gave rise to the 16 T cell receptor beta chains below, sequenced in a study of cytomegalovirus exposure and HLA in healthy donors. The PCR contained 60 Vbeta and 13 Jbeta primers. Produced via immunoSEQ multiplex PCR; TCRdb's table is partial and in-frame only. The repertoire holds 120,000 or so clones, with over 70% as singletons. Specimen: PBMCs. The receptors shown here come from a woman aged 40 to 50 in good health and CMV-seropositive.

The chain uses TRBV27 and TRBJ1-1; D is unresolved. The CDR3 extends over 12 amino acids. Deletions cut 9 bases from V and 1 base from J, with 9 bases between. CDR1 MNHEY and CDR2 SMNVEV come from the germline V gene (reference sequence). DNA of the CDR3: TGTGCCAGTCAGACGGGGAACACTGAAGCTTTCTTT. As protein: CASQTGNTEAFF.

As DNA, the CDR3 is TGTGCCAGCAGCACGGCCCAGGGGGATACGCAGTATTTT. Its protein is CASSTAQGDTQYF. The chain recombines TRBV7-3 with TRBJ2-3, with D possibly TRBD1 on 6 matching bases. V was cut by 5 bases and J by 6 bases, with 12 bases left in between. Germline V gene sequence: CDR1 SGHTA, CDR2 FQGTGA. The CDR3 loop spans 13 amino acids.

This sequence joins TRBV5-1 and TRBJ1-6, with no clear D. The CDR3 has 15 amino acids. CDR1 SGHRS and CDR2 YFSETQ come from the germline V gene. The ends were cut back, 4 bases at V and 7 bases at J, with 15 bases in the middle. CDR3 DNA: TGCGCCAGCAGCCCTCGTGAGGGAGGGAATTCACCCCTCCACTTT. Its translation is CASSPREGGNSPLHF.

V gene TRBV5-1 combines with J gene TRBJ1-1, with D unclear. The CDR3 runs to 14 residues. V dropped 5 bases and J dropped 4 bases, with 15 bases sitting between them. Germline V gene data show CDR1 as SGHRS and CDR2 as YFSETQ. CDR3 coding DNA: TGCGCCAGCAGGCTCGACGGACGGGGCACTGAAGCTTTCTTT. This gives the protein CASRLDGRGTEAFF.

The count of this clone is one. The chain employs TRBV28 and TRBJ1-2; TRBD1 aligns across 7 bases. The CDR3 has 14 residues. Germline loops: CDR1 MDHEN, CDR2 SYDVKM. V dropped 5 bases and J dropped 4; count of bases not matched to a gene: 7. The CDR3 coding sequence is TGTGCCAGCAGTAGGGACAGAGAGAGCTATGGCTACACCTTC. Translation gives CASSRDRESYGYTF.

The J gene is TRBJ2-2, the V gene TRBV4-3; 9 bases align to TRBD2. CDR1 and CDR2 (germline): LGHNA, YSLEER. After removal of 3 bases from V and 7 bases from J, the junction contained 15 bases not matched to a gene. The CDR3 consists of 18 residues. As DNA, the CDR3 is TGCGCCAGCAGCCAGGAACCGGGACTAGCTCCCCCGGGCGGGGAGCTGTTTTTT. Its protein is CASSQEPGLAPPGGELFF.

In the case of this clone: Different DNA sequences within this sample yield the same CDR3. The chain recombines TRBV19 with TRBJ1-5; tentative D call: TRBD1 (6 bases). Trimming removed 4 bases at V and 2 bases at J, with 9 bases between. Per germline, CDR1 LNHDA and CDR2 SQIVND (reference sequence). The CDR3 spans 14 residues. The CDR3 coding sequence is TGTGCCAGTAGTACAGGGGTAGGCAATCAGCCCCAGCATTTT. This encodes CASSTGVGNQPQHF.

This clone has just one count. The rearrangement joins TRBV28 to TRBJ2-7, with 7 nucleotides matching TRBD1. CDR1 and CDR2 from the germline V gene are MDHEN and SYDVKM. V lost 1 base to trimming and J lost 4 bases; unmatched junction nucleotides: 4. The CDR3 extends over 14 amino acids. The CDR3 nucleotides read TGTGCCAGCAGTTTATCCCCGGGACAGTACGAGCAGTACTTC. Translation gives CASSLSPGQYEQYF.

The rearrangement uses TRBV7-9 and TRBJ1-1; D is unresolved. Germline V gene data show CDR1 as SEHNR and CDR2 as FQNEAQ (reference sequence). V was cut by 3 bases and J by 5 bases, with 4 bases left in between. The CDR3 has 11 amino acids. This CDR3 is CASSLETEAFF. The CDR3 nucleotides read TGTGCCAGCAGCTTGGAGACTGAAGCTTTCTTT.

This clone has a handful of counts. The rearrangement uses TRBV5-1 and TRBJ2-2, with no clear D. The CDR3 is 13 residues long. Trimming pared 1 base from V and 5 bases from J, leaving 6 bases between. Germline CDR1 reads SGHRS; CDR2 reads YFSETQ. In nucleotides, the CDR3 is TGCGCCAGCAGCTTGTCAGTGACCGGGGAGCTGTTTTTT. As protein: CASSLSVTGELFF.

The chain combines TRBV15 with TRBJ2-7; maybe TRBD1 (5 bases). CDR1 is LNHNV and CDR2 is YYDKDF in the germline V gene (reference sequence). V lost 0 bases and J lost 3, with 9 bases in between. The CDR3 has 14 amino acids. The CDR3 spells CATSREAGYYEQYF. The CDR3 DNA reads TGTGCCACCAGCAGAGAGGCAGGGTACTACGAGCAGTACTTC. Using reference TRBV15 and TRBJ2-7 for the parts outside the CDR3, the full variable domain is DAMVIQNPRYQVTQFGKPVTLSCSQTLNHNVMYWYQQKSSQAPKLLFHYYDKDFNNEADTPDNFQSRRPNTSFCFLDIRSPGLGDTAMYLCATSREAGYYEQYFGPGTRLTVT.

The gene calls are TRBV5-4 and TRBJ2-1; TRBD2 matches at 10 bases. This CDR3 is built from 14 residues. Germline values: CDR1 SGHNT, CDR2 YYREEE (reference sequence). V shed 3 bases, J shed 10 bases, and the junction held 7 bases outside the gene matches. The CDR3 region is CASSYPIAGGEQFF. In DNA, the CDR3 is TGTGCCAGCAGCTACCCAATAGCGGGAGGCGAGCAGTTCTTC.

The chain employs TRBV6-1 and TRBJ2-3, with 8 bases fitting TRBD2. Per the germline V gene, CDR1 is MNHNS and CDR2 is SASEGT. Trimming cost V 5 bases and J 6 bases; bases outside gene matches: 10. The CDR3 is made up of 15 amino acids. CDR3 amino acids: CASSTVPGGRDTQYF. The CDR3 DNA is TGTGCCAGCAGTACCGTCCCGGGGGGGCGCGATACGCAGTATTTT.

The V and J genes are TRBV10-3 and TRBJ1-1; 7 bases are a match to TRBD1. The CDR3 extends over 14 amino acids. Germline V gene data show CDR1 as ENHRY and CDR2 as SYGVKD. The V gene end was trimmed by 6 bases and the J gene end by 3 bases; junction bases not matched to a gene: 7. The CDR3 protein is CAIRSGGSDTEAFF. In nucleotides, the CDR3 is TGTGCCATCAGGTCAGGGGGGTCTGACACTGAAGCTTTCTTT.

CDR3 sequence reads: CASIAGLGYGYTF. DNA for the CDR3: TGTGCCAGTATAGCGGGCCTCGGCTATGGCTACACCTTC. This chain joins TRBV19 and TRBJ1-2, with D uncertain. Looked up from germline, CDR1 is LNHDA and CDR2 is SQIVND (reference sequence). Trimming left V 7 bases short and J 4 bases short, with 13 bases between. The CDR3 runs to 13 residues.

This chain links TRBV28 with TRBJ1-5, with TRBD1 matching 7 bases. V lost 6 bases and J lost 10; bases outside the gene matches: 12. Germline V CDR1 and CDR2: MDHEN, SYDVKM. The CDR3 covers 14 residues. The CDR3 DNA reads as TGTGCCAGCAGCTCCCCGGACAGGATATCACCCCAGCATTTT. Protein: CASSSPDRISPQHF.